The rows below give T cell receptor beta chains drawn from one sample of a study of cytomegalovirus exposure and HLA in healthy donors. Repertoires were generated with immunoSEQ multiplex PCR, while TCRdb's copy carries only in-frame clones and drops some. The table includes 130,000 or so clones, 70% to 85% detected once. Sequenced: PBMCs. The receptors here all came from a woman aged 40 to 50 in good health and CMV-seronegative. Each CDR3 is given with its conserved first and last residue. A D gene is named only where the DNA matches it firmly. Part of the rows lack a size; the others show once, few, many or a class for expanded clones.

d_call,cdr3_length,v_call,clone_size,j_call,cdr3_nt,cdr3_aa
.,15,TRBV19,.,TRBJ1-2,TGTGCCAGTAGTATCAAAAGGGACTGGAGCTATGGCTACACCTTC,CASSIKRDWSYGYTF
.,13,TRBV29-1,few,TRBJ1-4,TGCAGCGTTGGACTTCCCCCGAATGAAAAACTGTTTTTT,CSVGLPPNEKLFF
TRBD1,16,TRBV6-6,.,TRBJ2-7,TGTGCCAGCAGTTACAGTGAGGCCGGGACAGGCTACGAGCAGTACTTC,CASSYSEAGTGYEQYF
TRBD1,16,TRBV27,.,TRBJ2-7,TGTGCCAGCAGTTTATCGCCCGGGACAGGGGGCAGAGAGCAGTACTTC,CASSLSPGTGGREQYF
TRBD2,15,TRBV11-2,.,TRBJ2-1,TGTGCCAGCGCCTCCCTAGCGGGAGTCGTCATTGAGCAGTTCTTC,CASASLAGVVIEQFF
.,14,TRBV9,.,TRBJ1-5,TGTGCCAGCAGCTTAGGAACAGGGACGGAGCCCCAGCATTTT,CASSLGTGTEPQHF
.,15,TRBV27,.,TRBJ2-7,TGTGCCAGCAGTTTACTGCCCGGGAGAGCCGACGAGCAGTACTTC,CASSLLPGRADEQYF
TRBD2,13,TRBV10-2,.,TRBJ2-5,TGCGCCACTCGGACTAGCGCACAAGAGACCCAGTACTTC,CATRTSAQETQYF
.,13,TRBV15,.,TRBJ2-7,TGTGCCACTCAGAGAGGTCTTGACTACGAGCAGTACTTC,CATQRGLDYEQYF
TRBD1,14,TRBV7-7,once,TRBJ2-7,TGTGCCTTCTTAAGGGGGCAGGGAGTATACGAGCAGTACTTC,CAFLRGQGVYEQYF
.,16,TRBV11-3,few,TRBJ2-1,TGTGCCAGCAGCTTAAATAGGGGAAAGGGGATCAATGAGCAGTTCTTC,CASSLNRGKGINEQFF
.,12,TRBV28,.,TRBJ2-1,TGTGCCAGCAGGGAGAGCTACAATGAGCAGTTCTTC,CASRESYNEQFF
.,14,TRBV7-2,.,TRBJ2-5,TGTGCCAGCAGCTCTGCCGGGACATACGCGACCCAGTACTTC,CASSSAGTYATQYF
.,16,TRBV4-3,.,TRBJ2-2,TGCGCCAGCAGCCGGCGCCGGGGGTTGACCACCGGGGAGCTGTTTTTT,CASSRRRGLTTGELFF
.,14,TRBV10-3,.,TRBJ2-5,TGTGCCATCAGTGTAAACCGGGAGAAAGAGACCCAGTACTTC,CAISVNREKETQYF
.,16,TRBV7-9,once,TRBJ1-5,TGTTCCAGCAGCTTAGGTTCGGGCGGGCGGCGGCAGCCCCAGCATTTT,CSSSLGSGGRRQPQHF
.,13,TRBV6-5,.,TRBJ2-3,TGTGCCAGCAGACTCCGCTTCACAGATACGCAGTATTTT,CASRLRFTDTQYF
TRBD1,14,TRBV13,.,TRBJ1-2,TGTGCCAGCAGCTCGCAGACAGGGAGCTATGGCTACACCTTC,CASSSQTGSYGYTF
TRBD1,14,TRBV6-5,.,TRBJ2-2,TGTGCCAGCAGTTACGTCAGGGGGCCCGGGGAGCTGTTTTTT,CASSYVRGPGELFF
TRBD2,15,TRBV7-9,.,TRBJ2-7,TGTGCCAGCAGCCCCCGGACTAGCGGGACCTACGAGCAGTACTTC,CASSPRTSGTYEQYF
.,15,TRBV7-2,.,TRBJ2-3,TGTGCCAGCAGCTTCTTGGGGCAGGGGGGAGATACGCAGTATTTT,CASSFLGQGGDTQYF
.,15,TRBV2,.,TRBJ2-2,TGTGCCAGCAGTGAAGCGATTGGGCAGACCGGGGAGCTGTTTTTT,CASSEAIGQTGELFF
.,13,TRBV7-2,.,TRBJ2-1,TGTGCCGGCAGCTCCGGGACTGACAATGAGCAGTTCTTC,CAGSSGTDNEQFF
TRBD2,16,TRBV5-8,.,TRBJ2-7,TGTGCCAGCAGCTCGGATCGACTAGCGGGCCTCTACGAGCAGTACTTC,CASSSDRLAGLYEQYF
TRBD2,16,TRBV6-6,.,TRBJ2-1,TGTGCCAGCAGCTGGACTAGCGGGAGGGCGAAGAATGAGCAGTTCTTC,CASSWTSGRAKNEQFF
TRBD2,15,TRBV4-1,.,TRBJ2-7,TGCGCCAGCAGCCGGACTAGCGGGAGAACCTACGAGCAGTACTTC,CASSRTSGRTYEQYF
TRBD2,14,TRBV11-1,.,TRBJ2-1,TGTGCCAGCATCGGACTAGCGGGAGCTCGGGAGCAGTTCTTC,CASIGLAGAREQFF
TRBD2,16,TRBV6-1,.,TRBJ2-2,TGTGCCAGCAGTGGGGTAGCGGGAGGGGACACCGGGGAGCTGTTTTTT,CASSGVAGGDTGELFF
.,15,TRBV7-2,.,TRBJ2-3,TGTGCCAGCAGCTTAGGTCTAGACGTTCATGGTACGCAGTATTTT,CASSLGLDVHGTQYF
TRBD1,17,TRBV15,.,TRBJ1-3,TGTGCCACCAGCAGAGGGGGGGACAGGTACTCTGGAAACACCATATATTTT,CATSRGGDRYSGNTIYF
TRBD1,18,TRBV18,once,TRBJ1-5,TGTGCCAGCTCACGAACTCTAGACAGGGGATACAGCAATCAGCCCCAGCATTTT,CASSRTLDRGYSNQPQHF
.,13,TRBV27,.,TRBJ2-1,TGTGCCAGCAGTTGGGGGCTCGGGGATGAGCAGTTCTTC,CASSWGLGDEQFF
TRBD1,17,TRBV7-9,.,TRBJ1-5,TGTGCCAGCAGCACACCCCCCGGGACAGGGAGCGATCAGCCCCAGCATTTT,CASSTPPGTGSDQPQHF
TRBD2,16,TRBV12-5,.,TRBJ2-5,TGTGCTAGTGCCCGGGGGGCTAGCGGGCTGCAAGAGACCCAGTACTTC,CASARGASGLQETQYF
TRBD1,14,TRBV11-2,.,TRBJ1-5,TGTGCCAGCAGCTTAACAGGGGAGGTTCAGCCCCAGCATTTT,CASSLTGEVQPQHF
.,13,TRBV7-8,.,TRBJ2-5,TGTGCCAGCAGTTTATCCCTCCGGGAGACCCAGTACTTC,CASSLSLRETQYF
.,12,TRBV27,.,TRBJ2-2,TGTGCCAGCAGCCCTAACACCGGGGAGCTGTTTTTT,CASSPNTGELFF
.,14,TRBV5-6,.,TRBJ2-3,TGTGCCAGCAGCTTTGGGGAGGTTGGAGATACGCAGTATTTT,CASSFGEVGDTQYF
.,15,TRBV4-2,.,TRBJ2-7,TGTGCCATCGTCCGACGCAGGCGAAGCTCCTACGAGCAGTACTTC,CAIVRRRRSSYEQYF
TRBD2,15,TRBV6-1,.,TRBJ2-7,TGTGCCAGTCGGGTTGGTAGCGGGAGCTCCTACGAGCAGTACTTC,CASRVGSGSSYEQYF
TRBD1,17,TRBV18,once,TRBJ1-2,TGTGCCAGCTCAACTACTGGACAGGGTTCGGCGGGGTATGGCTACACCTTC,CASSTTGQGSAGYGYTF
TRBD1,15,TRBV7-9,.,TRBJ2-5,TGTGCCAGCAGCTTAATAGGGGGGACAGGGGAGACCCAGTACTTC,CASSLIGGTGETQYF
.,13,TRBV28,.,TRBJ1-2,TGTGTCGCTCACGCCCCCCAGGGCTATGGCTACACCTTC,CVAHAPQGYGYTF
.,15,TRBV6-1,once,TRBJ2-7,TGTGCCAGCACCCGAGTGGCGGAGAACTCCTACGAGCAGTACTTC,CASTRVAENSYEQYF
.,16,TRBV28,.,TRBJ2-7,TGTGCCAGCAGTCCCAACCTCCTGGGGGCGAGATACGAGCAGTACTTC,CASSPNLLGARYEQYF
TRBD1,15,TRBV2,.,TRBJ1-1,TGTGCCAGCAGTCTGGGACAGGTAAGGAACACTGAAGCTTTCTTT,CASSLGQVRNTEAFF
.,14,TRBV28,once,TRBJ1-5,TGTGCCAGTCAAGTCCGAGTTAGCAATCAGCCCCAGCATTTT,CASQVRVSNQPQHF
TRBD1,13,TRBV7-2,.,TRBJ2-4,TGTGCCAGCAGCCTCGGGACAGCCCTCAAAGTTTACTTC,CASSLGTALKVYF
.,14,TRBV28,.,TRBJ2-1,TGTGCCAGCAGTTTACCTGCCATTACGGATGAGCAGTTCTTC,CASSLPAITDEQFF
.,16,TRBV7-3,.,TRBJ1-3,TGTGCCAGCAGCCTCCAGGGGCCCCTTTCTGGAAACACCATATATTTT,CASSLQGPLSGNTIYF
.,18,TRBV27,.,TRBJ2-1,TGTGCCAGCAGTTGGTTCACTAGGCCCGACGATATTTACAATGAGCAGTTCTTC,CASSWFTRPDDIYNEQFF
TRBD1,14,TRBV7-9,few,TRBJ2-4,TGTGCCAGCAGCCTCCAGGGGGCTGTAAACATTCAGTACTTC,CASSLQGAVNIQYF
TRBD1,17,TRBV4-3,.,TRBJ1-4,TGCGCCAGCAGCCAATTTACAGGGGGATCAACTAATGAAAAACTGTTTTTT,CASSQFTGGSTNEKLFF
.,18,TRBV23-1,.,TRBJ1-5,TGCGCCAGCAGTCACCCGACCCCGGAGGGTTTTAGCAATCAGCCCCAGCATTTT,CASSHPTPEGFSNQPQHF
TRBD2,17,TRBV11-3,few,TRBJ2-2,TGTGCCAGCAGCCAAGGGACTAGCGGGGGGAACACCGGGGAGCTGTTTTTT,CASSQGTSGGNTGELFF
.,15,TRBV4-3,.,TRBJ2-7,TGCGCCAGCAGCCAAGAGCGGGGTAGCTCCTACGAGCAGTACTTC,CASSQERGSSYEQYF
.,14,TRBV29-1,.,TRBJ1-2,TGCAGCGTTGAGCGGCAGGGAAGTAACTATGGCTACACCTTC,CSVERQGSNYGYTF
TRBD2,14,TRBV5-6,few,TRBJ2-1,TGTGCCAGCAGCCTTAGCGGGAGCTACAATGAGCAGTTCTTC,CASSLSGSYNEQFF